The next 11 T cell receptor beta chains were all read from a single sample in a study of blood T cell repertoires in COVID-19. Sequencing used immunoSEQ multiplex PCR; TCRdb keeps in-frame clones, though not all of them. The sample carries about 360,000 clones, around nine tenths recorded once. Sequencing input: peripheral blood. The source of these receptors is a human donor in a cohort sampled during active COVID-19.

This clone was seen once. This chain links TRBV10-3 with TRBJ1-3, with D possibly being TRBD1 (6 bases). CDR1 is ENHRY, CDR2 SYGVKD, per germline. This CDR3 comprises 15 residues. Trimming stripped 2 bases from V and 2 bases from J, with 10 bases between. The chain's CDR3 is CAISERGSAGNTIYF. The CDR3 DNA is TGTGCCATCAGTGAGAGGGGGTCAGCTGGAAACACCATATATTTT.

Regarding this clone: A read error is likely, as this CDR3 ends without the conserved phenylalanine or tryptophan. No DNA is shown, since the ends of the CDR3 on it are uncertain; the CDR3 is the one TCRdb lists. CDR3: CASSTQDRAT. The gene calls are TRBV21-1 and TRBJ1-4; the table's D gene call, TRBD1, was not cross checked with the DNA. TRBV21-1 is a listed pseudogene. 10 amino acids form the CDR3, both terminal residues included.

In this sample, this clone turned up a few times. The J gene is TRBJ1-5, the V gene TRBV28; D gene uncertain. Germline-derived CDR1 and CDR2 are MDHEN and SYDVKM. There are 16 residues in the CDR3. Trimming removed 0 bases at V and 3 bases at J, with 12 bases between. The CDR3 DNA follows: TGTGCCAGCAGTTTATGGTCGCCACAGTTCAATCAGCCCCAGCATTTT. The encoded protein is CASSLWSPQFNQPQHF.

Note on this clone: The same CDR3 is also encoded by other DNA sequences in this sample. This rearrangement joins TRBV19 to TRBJ1-5; 8 bases map to TRBD1. This CDR3 is built from 13 residues. Germline loops: CDR1 LNHDA, CDR2 SQIVND (reference sequence). J lost 7 bases, V lost 4 bases, and 3 bases had no gene match. CDR3 sequence: CASSTAGGQPQHF. In DNA form, the CDR3 reads TGTGCCAGTAGTACCGCAGGGGGCCAGCCCCAGCATTTT.

The chain links TRBV28 to TRBJ2-1; 11 positions agree with TRBD2. Germline CDR1 reads MDHEN; CDR2 reads SYDVKM. The CDR3 sequence is 15 residues long. V gave up 4 bases and J gave up 9 bases; unmatched junction bases: 8. This CDR3 is CASSSLAGGRAEQFF. The CDR3 coding sequence is TGTGCCAGCAGTTCCTTAGCGGGGGGGCGAGCTGAGCAGTTCTTC.

This clone has a handful of counts. The chain joins TRBV5-4 to TRBJ1-2; a weak D match, TRBD1 (5 bases). V was pared by 4 bases and J by 2 bases, with 15 bases between. CDR3 length: 15 residues. Germline CDR1 SGHNT, CDR2 YYREEE (reference sequence). As DNA, the CDR3 is TGTGCCAGCAGCGTCGATTTCAGGGCGAACTATGGCTACACCTTC. Its protein product is CASSVDFRANYGYTF.

The J gene is TRBJ2-2, the V gene TRBV28; 8 bases align to TRBD2. CDR1 is MDHEN and CDR2 is SYDVKM in the germline V gene. The CDR3 has 18 residues. V was pared by 1 base and J by 5 bases, with 12 bases of the junction left unmatched. CDR3 loop: CASSLFPGVAGYTGELFF. The DNA of the CDR3 is TGTGCCAGCAGTTTATTTCCCGGGGTAGCGGGATATACCGGGGAGCTGTTTTTT. The variable domain in full, completed from reference TRBV28 and TRBJ2-2, reads DVKVTQSSRYLVKRTGEKVFLECVQDMDHENMFWYRQDPGLGLRLIYFSYDVKMKEKGDIPEGYSVSREKKERFSLILESASTNQTSMYLCASSLFPGVAGYTGELFFGEGSRLTVL.

The gene calls are TRBV7-8 and TRBJ2-7; 9 nucleotides agree with TRBD2. In germline, CDR1 is SGHVS, CDR2 FQNEAQ. The CDR3 loop spans 15 amino acids. V gave up 4 bases and J gave up 3 bases; unmatched junction bases: 7. The CDR3 DNA reads as TGTGCCAGCAGCTCGGGACTAGCAGGCCTCTACGAGCAGTACTTC. This encodes CASSSGLAGLYEQYF.

The genes are TRBV11-2 and TRBJ1-2, with D uncertain. V was cut by 2 bases and J by 4 bases, with 8 bases left in between. CDR3 length: 13 amino acids. In germline, CDR1 is SGHAT, CDR2 FQNNGV. The CDR3: CASSLHPGYGYTF. The CDR3 DNA follows: TGTGCCAGCAGCTTACACCCAGGCTATGGCTACACCTTC.

The gene calls are TRBV19 and TRBJ1-3, with TRBD1 identical over 9 bases. Germline V lookup: CDR1 LNHDA, CDR2 SQIVND (reference sequence). This CDR3 region has 15 residues. V was clipped by 10 bases and J by 0 bases; unmatched bases: 7. In DNA form, the CDR3 reads TGTGCCACCGGGACAGGGAGCTTCTCTGGAAACACCATATATTTT. Translating it yields CATGTGSFSGNTIYF. Variable domain in full (rest from reference TRBV19 and TRBJ1-3): DGGITQSPKYLFRKEGQNVTLSCEQNLNHDAMYWYRQDPGQGLRLIYYSQIVNDFQKGDIAEGYSVSREKKESFPLTVTSAQKNPTAFYLCATGTGSFSGNTIYFGEGSWLTVV.

V gene TRBV12-3 or TRBV12-4 combines with J gene TRBJ1-5; D gene ambiguous. Trimming shortened V by 5 bases and J by 6 bases, and 11 bases separated the two germline ends. This CDR3 spans 13 amino acids. The CDR3: CASSPEAPQPQHF. CDR3 sequence (DNA): TGTGCCAGCAGTCCTGAGGCTCCTCAGCCCCAGCATTTT.